This T cell receptor (beta chain) stems from a study of somatic mutations in cytotoxic T cells in rheumatoid arthritis. Study findings and constraints: The study found no significant difference in CD8+ T-cell clonality between rheumatoid arthritis patients and age-matched healthy controls.

This CDR3 is 11 amino acids long. Germline CDR1 and CDR2: PRHDT and FYEKMQ (reference sequence). Trimming stripped 5 bases from V and 2 bases from J, with 2 bases between. TCRdb's table, derived via immunoSEQ multiplex PCR, lists solely in-frame clones and lacks some. In the table there are 15,000 to 20,000 clones, just under 85% of which are singletons. A remark on this clone: Antigen: not known.

Sequencing used CD8+ T cells sorted from blood. The receptor was isolated from an adult with rheumatoid arthritis. V gene TRBV13 combines with J gene TRBJ2-3; D is undetermined. The CDR3 bases are TGTGCCAGCAGCATCACAGATACGCAGTATTTT. It is translated as CASSITDTQYF.